The TCR beta chain described here comes from a study of T cells in Graves' hyperthyroidism and ophthalmopathy. Study-level findings and limits: Through a model of 13 V-J features, ophthalmopathy was separated from stable hyperthyroidism. Peripheral blood also featured most of the thyroid clonotypes expanded above 0.001.

RNA transcripts provided the source from which TCR beta CDR3 regions were amplified. The HTBI primer set was used in a first-round RT-PCR of the TCR CDR3. TCRdb called the multiplex PCR reads again in MiXCR, with one record for every CDR3 protein. Of hundreds of thousands of distinct CDR3 sequences in the sample, roughly 21% were seen once. With respect to this clonotype: Its antigen is undetermined.

The sample consisted of blood. This clonotype was obtained from a man aged 35 to 55 with Graves' ophthalmopathy.

The CDR3 nucleotides read TGTGCCAGCAGCCAAGGAGTGGGGGCGATAAACGATGAGCAGTTCTTC. Encoded protein: CASSQGVGAINDEQFF. The chain links TRBV28 to TRBJ2-1, with a tentative D call TRBD1 (6 bases). Germline V lookup: CDR1 MDHEN, CDR2 SYDVKM. The CDR3 is made up of 16 amino acids. V was cut by 6 bases and J by 8 bases, with 23 bases left in between.